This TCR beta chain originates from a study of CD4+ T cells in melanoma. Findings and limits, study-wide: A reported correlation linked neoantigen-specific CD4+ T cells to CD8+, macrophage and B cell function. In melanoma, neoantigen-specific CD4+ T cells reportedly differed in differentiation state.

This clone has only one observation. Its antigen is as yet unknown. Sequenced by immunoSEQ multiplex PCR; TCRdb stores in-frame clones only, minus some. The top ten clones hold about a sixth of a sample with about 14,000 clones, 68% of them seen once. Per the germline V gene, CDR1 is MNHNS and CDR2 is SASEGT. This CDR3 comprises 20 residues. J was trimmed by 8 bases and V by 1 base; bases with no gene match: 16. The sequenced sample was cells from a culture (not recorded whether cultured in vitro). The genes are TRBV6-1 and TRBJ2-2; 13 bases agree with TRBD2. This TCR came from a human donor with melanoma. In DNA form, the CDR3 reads TGTGCCAGCAGTGAAGACAAGGGACTAGCGGGGCTTAGCCCCATTGGGGAGCTGTTTTTT. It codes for CASSEDKGLAGLSPIGELFF.